These 8 T cell receptor beta chains share one sample of origin, sequenced in a study of CD8+ T cells in alopecia areata. The treatment denotes: oral pan-JAK inhibitor, 5-10 mg twice daily. Extracted from the samples, RNA was reverse transcribed into cDNA to serve as the sequencing template. This table comes from immunoSEQ multiplex PCR, and its TCRdb copy is limited to in-frame clones, with some not included. The sample holds approximately 110,000 clones, roughly 56% seen once. The sequencing here drew on CD4+ T cells sorted from blood, taken at week 24, from a patient treated with tofacitinib. All receptors come from a human donor with alopecia areata.

This clone was picked up a small number of times. The chain couples TRBV7-2 to TRBJ1-5; D may be TRBD1 (5 bases). The CDR3 length is 12 residues. V lost 5 bases to trimming and J lost 5 bases, with 7 bases between them. Germline V CDR1 and CDR2: SGHTA, FQGNSA. The CDR3 spells CASSLGDQPQHF. CDR3 DNA sequence: TGTGCCAGCAGCCTAGGGGATCAGCCCCAGCATTTT.

The chain recombines TRBV7-2 with TRBJ2-7; the match to TRBD2 covers 7 bases. The trim removed 5 bases at V and 0 bases at J, leaving 10 bases unmatched. Germline values: CDR1 SGHTA, CDR2 FQGNSA. CDR3 length equals 16 residues. This CDR3 reads CASSLASGASSYEQYF. The DNA of the CDR3 is TGTGCCAGCAGCCTCGCTAGCGGTGCGAGCTCCTACGAGCAGTACTTC.

This clone was found once. The chain joins TRBV2 to TRBJ2-1, with 8 bases fitting TRBD2. Germline CDR1 reads SNHLY; CDR2 reads FYNNEI. V was clipped by 5 bases and J by 8 bases; unmatched bases: 8. This CDR3 region has 14 residues. The CDR3 region is CASSPWTSIHEQFF. CDR3 sequence (DNA): TGTGCCAGCAGTCCATGGACTAGCATTCATGAGCAGTTCTTC.

The chain combines TRBV7-2 with TRBJ2-6; unclear D gene. From germline, CDR1 is SGHTA and CDR2 FQGNSA. Between the trimmed V and J ends, which lost 1 base and 1 base, there was a span of 5 bases. The CDR3 has 15 residues. The CDR3 DNA follows: TGTGCCAGCAGCTTAGTGGGGTCTGGGGCCAACGTCCTGACTTTC. It translates to CASSLVGSGANVLTF.

V is TRBV7-9 and J is TRBJ1-2; weak D call: TRBD1 (6 bases). Trimming took off 5 bases at V and 6 bases at J, with 16 bases between the two ends. The CDR3 contains 14 residues. CDR1 and CDR2 from the germline V gene are SEHNR and FQNEAQ (reference sequence). The CDR3 DNA reads as TGTGCCAGCAGCCTACCGGAGGGGGGGAATGGCTACACCTTC. Encoded protein: CASSLPEGGNGYTF.

This sequence joins TRBV5-1 and TRBJ2-7; weak D call: TRBD1 (6 bases). The V gene lost 4 bases and the J gene lost 2 bases, with 10 bases spanning the gap. This CDR3 has 13 residues. Germline V gene data show CDR1 as SGHRS and CDR2 as YFSETQ. CDR3 DNA sequence: TGCGCCAGCAGCAAGGACAGCACCTACGAGCAGTACTTC. It encodes CASSKDSTYEQYF.

The chain links TRBV29-1 to TRBJ1-5, with D unclear. CDR1 is SQVTM and CDR2 is ANQGSEA in the germline V gene. The CDR3 loop spans 13 amino acids. V dropped 5 bases and J dropped 2 bases, with 10 bases sitting between them. CDR3 region: CSVKNGGNQPQHF. The CDR3 DNA reads TGCAGCGTTAAGAATGGGGGCAATCAGCCCCAGCATTTT.

The chain uses TRBV18 and TRBJ2-7; D is perhaps TRBD2 (7 bases). Trimming pared 2 bases from V and 4 bases from J, leaving 15 bases between. CDR3 length: 15 amino acids. The germline V gene encodes CDR1 KGHSH and CDR2 LQKENI. CDR3: CASSPTAGGLYEQYF. CDR3 nucleotide sequence: TGTGCCAGCTCACCAACAGCCGGGGGGCTGTACGAGCAGTACTTC.